This entry is about one T cell receptor beta chain. Its antigen remains unknown. This sample is drawn from a study of cytomegalovirus exposure and HLA in healthy donors. Study-level results: In a later analysis, V- and J-gene trimming of beta chains associated with a DCLRE1C missense variant, replicated independently. Links to common viral pathogens appeared, in a later analysis, for several of the most significant clusters. The classifier reportedly diagnosed cytomegalovirus status with high specificity and sensitivity. While the bulk of TCR sequences proved rare, some public TCRs turned up in many donors.

CDR3 length equals 13 residues. The germline CDR1 and CDR2 sequences are SQVTM and ANQGSEA. V shed 4 bases and J shed 5 bases, with 14 bases lying between them. The primer mix had 60 Vbeta and 13 Jbeta primers. TCRdb's table, derived via immunoSEQ multiplex PCR, lists solely in-frame clones and lacks some. The sample lists 150,000 to 200,000 clones, 70% to 90% occurring once. Material: PBMCs. This TCR came from a woman between 18 and 29 years old in good health and CMV-seronegative. The genes are TRBV29-1 and TRBJ1-2, with TRBD1 as a possible D gene (6 bases). CDR3 in amino acids: CSVARDKMYGYTF. DNA for the CDR3: TGCAGCGTTGCCAGGGACAAGATGTATGGCTACACCTTC.